This passage covers 31 T cell receptor beta chains from one sample sequenced in a study of tissue T cells after allogeneic stem cell transplantation. Data came from immunoSEQ multiplex PCR; TCRdb stores just in-frame clones and leaves some out. The sample gives about 48,000 clones, less than 75% of which show up once; 0.7% is in the top ten. Sequencing was carried out using sorted cells pooled from one or two spleens. Source of these receptors: a pool of C57BL/6 mice in good health.

Note on this clone: Each gene name is a mouse one. The read comes to an end 1 residue before the CDR3 does, leaving the germline J gene to fill in the end. The chain links TRBV4 to TRBJ2-2, with 9 bases aligning to TRBD2. V lost 5 bases and J lost 4; bases outside the gene matches: 5. The germline CDR1 and CDR2 sequences are LGHDT and YNNKQL (reference sequence). This CDR3 region has 15 residues. Partial CDR3 DNA: TGTGCCAGCAGCCACTGGGGGGCAGGCACCGGGCAGCTCTAC. Its translation: CASSHWGAGTGQLY. The CDR3, in full, reads CASSHWGAGTGQLYF.

A remark on this clone: Any gene name here is a mouse gene name. The read ends 1 residue before the CDR3 terminus; that terminus is restored from the germline J gene. The chain has TRBV20 and TRBJ2-1; D remains unclear. Germline V gene sequence: CDR1 GFQATS, CDR2 STVNSAI. The CDR3 has 12 amino acids. Trimming removed 6 bases at V and 2 bases at J, with 8 bases between. The CDR3 loop is CGARQYYAEQFF. The CDR3 DNA, read in part, is TGTGGTGCCAGACAATACTATGCTGAGCAGTTC.

In its sample, this clone was seen a few times. Genes here carry mouse names. The read terminates 1 residue before the CDR3 end, so the remaining end is supplied by the germline J gene. The chain links TRBV19 to TRBJ2-1; D gene ambiguous. The germline V and J ends were trimmed by 2 bases and 6 bases, with 6 bases remaining between them. Germline CDR1 reads FNHDT; CDR2 reads SITEND (reference sequence). This CDR3 is built from 12 residues. The sequenced part of the CDR3 DNA is TGTGCCAGCAGTATGGGGATTGCTGAGCAGTTC. Translating gives CASSMGIAEQF. The whole CDR3 sequence is CASSMGIAEQFF.

About this clone itself: Gene labels here are mouse ones. The read terminates 1 residue ahead of where the CDR3 ends, so the germline J gene completes it. The chain joins TRBV1 to TRBJ1-1, with 12 bases lining up with TRBD1. V lost 6 bases and J lost 8; bases outside the gene matches: 10. The germline V gene has CDR1 NSQYPW and CDR2 LRSPGD (reference sequence). The CDR3 totals 15 residues. The sequenced CDR3 bases are TGCACCTGCAGGGGCCCCGGGACAGGGGGCTTGGAAGTCTTC. Translation: CTCRGPGTGGLEVF. The full CDR3 protein is CTCRGPGTGGLEVFF.

A note on this clone: The genes are named according to mouse. The chain's CDR3 is CASSQRLGGRDNTLYF. CDR3 DNA (partial): TGTGCCAGCAGCCAAAGACTGGGGGGGCGAGATAACACCTTGTAC. The chain employs TRBV2 and TRBJ2-4, with TRBD2 matching over 12 bases. Read coverage stops 1 residue before the CDR3 terminus; the germline J gene supplies the remainder. Trimming at V came to 2 bases and at J to 6 bases, leaving 6 bases not matched to a gene. CDR1 and CDR2 (germline): LGHNA, YSYQKL. This CDR3 has 16 residues. Using reference TRBV2 and TRBJ2-4 for the parts outside the CDR3, the full variable domain is DPKIIQKPKYLVAVTGSEKILICEQYLGHNAMYWYRQSAKKPLEFMFSYSYQKLMDNQTASSRFQPQSSKKNHLDLQITALKPDDSATYFCASSQRLGGRDNTLYFGAGTRLSVL.

In regard to this clone: Mouse germline and gene names are used. With the read ending 1 residue before the CDR3 end, the germline J gene is used to fill in that end. The gene calls are TRBV1 and TRBJ1-2; TRBD1 might be the D (6 bases). Trimming stripped 4 bases from V and 4 bases from J, with 10 bases between. Germline CDR1 and CDR2: NSQYPW and LRSPGD (reference sequence). CDR3 length: 13 residues. The CDR3 is CTCSGTGRSDYTF. Partial CDR3 DNA: TGCACCTGCAGTGGTACAGGGCGCTCCGACTACACC.

Remarks on this clone: Mouse germline and gene names are used. The read stops 1 residue short of the end of the CDR3; the missing end is completed from the germline J gene. V gene TRBV16 combines with J gene TRBJ1-4; TRBD1 matches 7 bases. V lost 5 bases, J lost 3 bases, and 3 bases stayed unmatched. CDR3 length: 14 amino acids. Germline CDR1 SGHSA, CDR2 FRNQAP. CDR3 sequence: CASSTTGTNERLFF. The sequenced CDR3 bases are TGTGCAAGCAGCACGACAGGGACCAACGAAAGATTATTT.

About this clone: Gene names are the mouse ones. The sequence runs out 1 residue before the end of the CDR3; the remainder is reconstructed from the germline J gene. V gene TRBV5 combines with J gene TRBJ2-5, with a tentative D call TRBD1 (6 bases). The CDR3 spans 13 residues. The V gene lost 5 bases and the J gene lost 2 bases, with 8 bases spanning the gap. Germline CDR1 is LGHNA and CDR2 is YNLKQL (reference sequence). CDR3 sequence: CASSGDIQDTQYF. CDR3 DNA (partial): TGTGCCAGCAGCGGGGACATCCAAGACACCCAGTAC.

About this clone itself: The gene names here belong to mouse. The CDR3 is cut off 1 residue early in the read; its end comes from the germline J gene. The rearrangement uses TRBV5 and TRBJ2-5; 8 nucleotides align to TRBD2. The germline V gene encodes CDR1 LGHNA and CDR2 YNLKQL (reference sequence). The trim removed 0 bases at V and 0 bases at J, leaving 8 bases unmatched. This CDR3 contains 18 residues. The sequenced part of the CDR3 DNA is TGTGCCAGCAGCCAAGATCTCGGGGGGGCCCTTAACCAAGACACCCAGTAC. This codes for CASSQDLGGALNQDTQY. The whole CDR3 protein is CASSQDLGGALNQDTQYF.

Note on this clone: The genes and germline here are from mouse. The observed sequence ends 1 residue before the CDR3 terminus, with the missing tail filled in from the germline J gene. The chain employs TRBV31 and TRBJ1-1; 8 positions match TRBD1. The CDR3 has 15 amino acids. CDR1 is GKSSPN, CDR2 SITVG, per germline. Trimming cost V 0 bases and J 6 bases; bases outside gene matches: 9. CDR3 sequence: CAWSLVPQGAAEVFF. Partial CDR3 DNA: TGTGCCTGGAGTCTAGTCCCCCAGGGGGCGGCAGAAGTCTTC.

Points on this clone: Gene names are mouse gene names. The CDR3 end lies 1 residue beyond the end of the read and is filled in from the germline J gene. V usage is TRBV26 and J usage is TRBJ2-7; 7 nucleotides align to TRBD1. Trimming removed 4 bases from V and 7 bases from J; junction bases left unmatched: 4. CDR1 is KGHPV and CDR2 is FQNQEV in the germline V gene (reference sequence). CDR3 size: 12 residues. This CDR3 reads CASSHRGGEQYF. The DNA read from the CDR3 is TGTGCCAGCAGTCACAGGGGAGGAGAACAGTAC.

Regarding this clone: All gene names here are mouse names. The CDR3 end is not reached by the read, which stops 1 residue before it; the germline J gene fills it in. The chain employs TRBV2 and TRBJ2-7; D is uncertain. CDR1 is LGHNA, CDR2 YSYQKL, per germline. The CDR3 length is 14 residues. V was shortened by 0 bases and J by 0 bases, with 6 bases between the two germline ends. The CDR3 bases that were read are TGTGCCAGCAGCCAAGAACGGAGCTCCTATGAACAGTAC. Its translation is CASSQERSSYEQY. The full CDR3 protein is CASSQERSSYEQYF.

Concerning this clone itself: Mouse gene names and germline throughout. The read stops 1 residue short of the end of the CDR3; the missing end is completed from the germline J gene. The chain is built from TRBV16 and TRBJ2-2, with a tentative D call TRBD1 (6 bases). The germline V and J ends were trimmed by 4 bases and 1 base, with 7 bases remaining between them. The CDR3 has 14 amino acids. Germline assignment: CDR1 SGHSA and CDR2 FRNQAP. CDR3 residues: CASSWGQNTGQLYF. CDR3 DNA, as far as it was read: TGTGCAAGCAGCTGGGGACAAAACACCGGGCAGCTCTAC.

As for this clone: The listed genes are named as in mouse. The read halts 1 residue ahead of the CDR3 end, with the missing end drawn from the germline J gene. The rearrangement joins TRBV16 to TRBJ2-5, with TRBD2 identical over 7 bases. V was pared by 0 bases and J by 6 bases, with 0 bases of the junction left unmatched. The length of the CDR3 is 13 residues. Per the germline V gene, CDR1 is SGHSA and CDR2 is FRNQAP. The sequenced CDR3 bases are TGTGCAAGCAGCTTAGACTGGGGGGACACCCAGTAC. It is translated as CASSLDWGDTQY. The entire CDR3 protein reads CASSLDWGDTQYF.

Comments on this clone: The listed genes are named as in mouse. From the germline J gene comes the end of the CDR3, since the read stops 1 residue before it. In the same sample, other DNA sequences code for this CDR3. The rearrangement links TRBV5 to TRBJ2-5, with no clear D. The CDR3 has 13 amino acids. V lost 0 bases and J 4 bases, leaving 5 bases between the germline ends. Germline CDR1 reads LGHNA; CDR2 reads YNLKQL (reference sequence). CDR3 DNA, as far as it was read: TGTGCCAGCAGCCAAGATTGGGAAGACACCCAGTAC. Protein: CASSQDWEDTQY. The CDR3 as a whole reads CASSQDWEDTQYF.

A remark on this clone: Each gene name is a mouse one. Read data end 1 residue before the CDR3 end; the end is taken from the germline J gene. The V and J genes are TRBV31 and TRBJ1-1; no reliable D call. The V end was cut by 0 bases, the J end by 3 bases, with 2 bases between. The CDR3 is 11 residues long. Germline loops: CDR1 GKSSPN, CDR2 SITVG. The CDR3 bases that were read are TGTGCCTGGAGTCTAGACACAGAAGTCTTC. It translates to CAWSLDTEVF. The entire CDR3 protein is CAWSLDTEVFF.

This clone was counted a few times. Genes and germline come from the mouse. The CDR3 end is not reached by the read, which stops 1 residue before it; the germline J gene fills it in. V usage is TRBV1 and J usage is TRBJ1-5; D may be TRBD1 (5 bases). The CDR3 sequence is 14 residues long. Germline values: CDR1 NSQYPW, CDR2 LRSPGD (reference sequence). Trimming stripped 3 bases from V and 3 bases from J, with 9 bases between. CDR3 loop: CTCSAQGGNQAPLF. The CDR3 DNA, read in part, is TGCACCTGCAGTGCTCAGGGAGGCAACCAGGCTCCGCTT.

Comments on this clone: One end of the junction is discordant with germline, which a read error may explain. The germline and genes are mouse ones. Sequencing ends 1 residue short of the CDR3 end; the germline J gene provides the rest. Other DNA sequences in this sample translate to the same CDR3. The chain links TRBV20 to TRBJ1-6; 7 positions match TRBD1. TRBJ1-6 is recorded as an ORF, its role being uncertain. Per the germline V gene, CDR1 is GFQATS and CDR2 is STVNSAI. The CDR3 sequence is 15 residues long. The CDR3 DNA, read in part, is TGCGGTGCCGGGCAGGGGGATTCCTATAATTCGCCCCTCTAC. This encodes CGAGQGDSYNSPLY. The entire CDR3 protein is CGAGQGDSYNSPLYF.

This clone was seen only a few times. The genes are named according to mouse. The CDR3 end falls 1 residue outside the read, so it is completed with the germline J gene. Other DNA sequences in this sample translate to the same CDR3. The chain has TRBV19 and TRBJ2-1, with D possibly being TRBD1 or TRBD2 (5 bases each). The germline V gene has CDR1 FNHDT and CDR2 SITEND (reference sequence). Trimming shortened V by 5 bases and J by 1 base, and 7 bases separated the two germline ends. The CDR3 has 13 residues. The covered CDR3 bases are TGTGCCAGCAGCCGGGACAACTATGCTGAGCAGTTC. It encodes CASSRDNYAEQF. The entire CDR3 reads CASSRDNYAEQFF.

Remarks on this clone: Germline and genes here are mouse. The read finishes 1 residue shy of the CDR3 end, and the germline J gene is used to complete it. This chain links TRBV19 with TRBJ1-1; D is perhaps TRBD1 (6 bases). This CDR3 spans 15 amino acids. Germline CDR1 FNHDT, CDR2 SITEND (reference sequence). The V and J ends lost 0 bases and 2 bases respectively, with 11 bases between them. The part of the CDR3 DNA that was read is TGTGCCAGCAGTATAGCGGGGGCGCCTAACACAGAAGTCTTC. Translation: CASSIAGAPNTEVF. The full CDR3 protein reads CASSIAGAPNTEVFF.

Note on this clone: The gene names here belong to mouse. Coverage ceases 1 residue before the CDR3 finishes, and the germline J gene fills in the end. The rearrangement links TRBV13-2 to TRBJ2-1, with D unclear. Germline assignment: CDR1 NNHNN and CDR2 SYGAGS (reference sequence). The CDR3 contains 14 residues. V was pared by 1 base and J by 3 bases, with 8 bases between. Here the CDR3 reads CASGDPGPYAEQFF. CDR3 DNA (partial): TGTGCCAGCGGTGATCCTGGTCCCTATGCTGAGCAGTTC.

Turning to this clone: The gene symbols are mouse symbols. Read sequence stops 1 residue before the CDR3 end, and the germline J gene provides the missing end. This chain joins TRBV13-1 and TRBJ2-7, with D possibly matching TRBD1 (7 bases). CDR1 and CDR2 (germline): NSHNY, SYGAGN. The CDR3 loop spans 13 amino acids. Trimming left V 0 bases short and J 6 bases short, with 10 bases between. The CDR3 DNA, read in part, is TGTGCCAGCAGTGATGGAGGGGGCGCTGAACAGTAC. Protein: CASSDGGGAEQY. The whole CDR3 sequence is CASSDGGGAEQYF.

This clone has a handful of counts. Gene names and germline match the mouse. With the read ending 1 residue before the CDR3 end, the germline J gene is used to fill in that end. The V call is TRBV5, the J call TRBJ2-7; D is uncertain. This CDR3 has 15 amino acids. V shed 0 bases and J shed 0 bases, with 9 bases lying between them. Germline loops: CDR1 LGHNA, CDR2 YNLKQL (reference sequence). The chain's CDR3 is CASSQDMVHSYEQYF. CDR3 bases read: TGTGCCAGCAGCCAAGATATGGTCCACTCCTATGAACAGTAC.

Points on this clone: The gene names here belong to mouse. Sequencing ends 1 residue short of the CDR3 end; the germline J gene provides the rest. The chain employs TRBV13-1 and TRBJ2-3; D is possibly TRBD2 (6 bases). The V gene's germline CDR1 is NSHNY and CDR2 SYGAGN. The ends were cut back, 0 bases at V and 0 bases at J, with 8 bases in the middle. The CDR3 contains 15 residues. CDR3 region: CASSDGLASAETLYF. CDR3 bases read: TGTGCCAGCAGTGATGGACTGGCTAGTGCAGAAACGCTGTAT.

About this clone itself: Gene names and germline refer to mouse. The CDR3 end lies 1 residue beyond the end of the read and is filled in from the germline J gene. The J gene is TRBJ2-7, the V gene TRBV3; the D gene is possibly TRBD2 (6 bases). The germline V gene has CDR1 SNHLY and CDR2 FYNGKV (reference sequence). CDR3 length: 14 residues. V lost 4 bases to trimming and J lost 3 bases, with 13 bases between them. The CDR3 spells CASSSRLGHYEQYF. Incomplete CDR3 DNA: TGTGCCAGCAGCTCCCGCCTGGGGCACTATGAACAGTAC.

Points on this clone: Gene names are the mouse ones. The sequence runs out 1 residue before the end of the CDR3; the remainder is reconstructed from the germline J gene. The rearrangement joins TRBV29 to TRBJ1-4, with D perhaps matching TRBD1 (6 bases). The CDR3 spans 14 residues. V shed 6 bases and J shed 5 bases, with 13 bases lying between them. Germline V gene lookup returns CDR1 MSHET and CDR2 SYDVDS. Partial CDR3 DNA: TGTGCTAGCAGGCCCGGGACAATGAACGAAAGATTATTT. Translation: CASRPGTMNERLF. Given in full, the CDR3 is CASRPGTMNERLFF.

This clone was detected only a few times. Mouse germline and gene names are used. The sequenced fragment ends 1 residue before the CDR3 boundary, so the rest is inferred from the germline J gene. The gene calls are TRBV17 and TRBJ2-4, with TRBD1 identical over 12 bases. The CDR3 is 14 amino acids. Germline values: CDR1 MNHDT, CDR2 YYDKIL. Trimming at V came to 5 bases and at J to 6 bases, leaving 3 bases not matched to a gene. Here the CDR3 reads CASSGDRGRNTLYF. CDR3 DNA, as far as it was read: TGTGCTAGCAGTGGGGACAGGGGGCGGAACACCTTGTAC.

Worth noting for this clone: Gene names are mouse gene names. The CDR3 goes on 1 residue after the read ends, and that part is filled in from the germline J gene. V and J are TRBV13-2 and TRBJ1-1; 10 nucleotides align to TRBD1. CDR3 size: 15 residues. V dropped 1 base and J dropped 4; count of bases not matched to a gene: 4. Germline V gives CDR1 NNHNN, CDR2 SYGAGS (reference sequence). CDR3 residues: CASGDWGQGSTEVFF. CDR3 DNA (partial): TGTGCCAGCGGTGATTGGGGACAGGGGAGCACAGAAGTCTTC.

Turning to this clone: Genes here carry mouse names. The read ends 1 residue before the CDR3 terminus; that terminus is restored from the germline J gene. V and J are TRBV14 and TRBJ2-5; 8 bases agree with TRBD2. With V trimmed by 2 bases and J by 6 bases, 5 bases remained unmatched. The CDR3 is 14 amino acids. CDR1 is SGHDT, CDR2 FRDEAV, per germline. The CDR3 loop is CASSLGGGADTQYF. CDR3 DNA (partial): TGTGCCAGCAGTTTGGGGGGGGGCGCTGACACCCAGTAC.

About this clone itself: Each gene name is a mouse one. The read ends 1 residue before the CDR3 terminus; that terminus is restored from the germline J gene. Other DNA sequences of this sample code for an identical CDR3. This chain links TRBV13-3 with TRBJ1-4, with 9 bases identical to TRBD1. Germline CDR1 and CDR2: NNHDY and SYVADS. V trimming: 5 bases; J trimming: 3 bases; junction bases outside the gene matches: 2. The CDR3 spans 14 residues. The CDR3 reads CASRGQGANERLFF. The sequenced part of the CDR3 DNA is TGTGCCAGCAGGGGACAGGGCGCCAACGAAAGATTATTT.

Concerning this clone itself: Any gene name here is a mouse gene name. The read ends 1 residue shy of where the CDR3 ends; the end is completed using the germline J gene. V is TRBV31 and J is TRBJ2-3; 11 positions match TRBD2. With 0 bases clipped from V and 0 bases from J, the junction kept 2 bases outside the gene matches. Germline V CDR1 and CDR2: GKSSPN, SITVG. The CDR3 has 16 residues. CDR3 bases read: TGTGCCTGGAGTCTCGGACTGGGGGGCAGTGCAGAAACGCTGTAT. Residues: CAWSLGLGGSAETLY. The entire CDR3 sequence reads CAWSLGLGGSAETLYF.